This T cell receptor beta chain was captured by sequencing in a study of T cell responses to AZD1222 COVID-19 vaccine. Whole-study results and caveats: Spike-specific TCR depth and breadth grew after two AZD1222 doses. At study baseline, merely a handful of AZD1222 recipients were seropositive. The donor group comprised mostly white British people and more females; the analysis possibly underestimated clonal diversity. Researchers report vaccine-associated CD4 TCRs spanning spike, with dominance at 160-218 and 743-854.

TCRdb keeps only in-frame clones here, not all; method: immunoSEQ multiplex PCR. The repertoire consists of about 110,000 clones, with approximately 90% occurring once and the leading ten covering around 9.1%. Concerning this clone itself: Its antigen is currently unknown.

With 1 base clipped from V and 11 bases from J, the junction kept 12 bases outside the gene matches. This CDR3 region has 16 residues. CDR1 LGHDT and CDR2 YNNKEL come from the germline V gene (reference sequence). This TCR came from an adult in good health. The material sequenced was peripheral blood, taken on day 0 of AZD1222 vaccination. The rearrangement uses TRBV3-1 (or the pseudogene TRBV3-2) and TRBJ1-5; 9 nucleotides agree with TRBD1. The CDR3: CASSQGGTGLSSSQHF. The CDR3 nucleotides read TGTGCCAGCAGCCAAGGAGGGACAGGGCTTTCCTCGTCCCAGCATTTT.